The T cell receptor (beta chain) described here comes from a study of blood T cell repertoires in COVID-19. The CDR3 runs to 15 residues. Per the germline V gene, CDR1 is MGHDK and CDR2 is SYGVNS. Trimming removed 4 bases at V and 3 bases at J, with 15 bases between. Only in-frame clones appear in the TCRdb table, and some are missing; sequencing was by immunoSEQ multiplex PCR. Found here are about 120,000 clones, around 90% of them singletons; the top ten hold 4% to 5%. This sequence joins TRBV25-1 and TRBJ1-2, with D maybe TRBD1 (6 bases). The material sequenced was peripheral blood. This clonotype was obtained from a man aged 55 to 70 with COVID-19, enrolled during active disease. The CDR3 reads CASSAMGAQDYGYTF. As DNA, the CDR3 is TGTGCCAGCAGTGCGATGGGGGCGCAGGACTATGGCTACACCTTC.